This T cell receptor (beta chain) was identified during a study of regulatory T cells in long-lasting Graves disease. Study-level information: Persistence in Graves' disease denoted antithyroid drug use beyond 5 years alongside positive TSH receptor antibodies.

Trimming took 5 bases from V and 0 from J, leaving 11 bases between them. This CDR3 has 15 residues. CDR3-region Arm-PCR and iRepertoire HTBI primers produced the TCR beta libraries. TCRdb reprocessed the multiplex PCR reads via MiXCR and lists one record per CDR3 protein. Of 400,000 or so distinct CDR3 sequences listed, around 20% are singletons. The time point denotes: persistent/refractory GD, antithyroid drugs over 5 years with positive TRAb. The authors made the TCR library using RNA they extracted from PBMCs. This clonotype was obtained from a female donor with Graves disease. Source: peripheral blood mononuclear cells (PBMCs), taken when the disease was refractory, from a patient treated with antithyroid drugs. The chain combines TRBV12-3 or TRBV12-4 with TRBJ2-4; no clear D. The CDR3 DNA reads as TGTGCCAGCAGTCCCGGCCGGGTAGCCAAAAACATTCAGTACTTC. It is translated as CASSPGRVAKNIQYF.